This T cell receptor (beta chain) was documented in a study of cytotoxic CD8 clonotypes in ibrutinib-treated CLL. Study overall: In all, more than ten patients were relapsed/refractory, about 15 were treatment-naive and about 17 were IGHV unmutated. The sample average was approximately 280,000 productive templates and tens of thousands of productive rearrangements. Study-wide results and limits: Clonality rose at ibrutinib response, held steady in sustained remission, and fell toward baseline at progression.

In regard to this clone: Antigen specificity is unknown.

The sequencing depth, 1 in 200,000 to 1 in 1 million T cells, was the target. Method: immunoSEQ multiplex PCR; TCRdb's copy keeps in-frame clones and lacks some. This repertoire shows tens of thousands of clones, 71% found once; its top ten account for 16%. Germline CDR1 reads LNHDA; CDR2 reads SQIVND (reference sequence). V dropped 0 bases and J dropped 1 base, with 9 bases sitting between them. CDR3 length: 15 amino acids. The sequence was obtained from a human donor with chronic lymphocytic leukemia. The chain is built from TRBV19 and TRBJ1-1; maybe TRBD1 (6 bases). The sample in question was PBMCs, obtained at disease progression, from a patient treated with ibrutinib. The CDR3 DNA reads TGTGCCAGTAGTATAGAGGGGGCCTCGAACACTGAAGCTTTCTTT. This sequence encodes CASSIEGASNTEAFF.